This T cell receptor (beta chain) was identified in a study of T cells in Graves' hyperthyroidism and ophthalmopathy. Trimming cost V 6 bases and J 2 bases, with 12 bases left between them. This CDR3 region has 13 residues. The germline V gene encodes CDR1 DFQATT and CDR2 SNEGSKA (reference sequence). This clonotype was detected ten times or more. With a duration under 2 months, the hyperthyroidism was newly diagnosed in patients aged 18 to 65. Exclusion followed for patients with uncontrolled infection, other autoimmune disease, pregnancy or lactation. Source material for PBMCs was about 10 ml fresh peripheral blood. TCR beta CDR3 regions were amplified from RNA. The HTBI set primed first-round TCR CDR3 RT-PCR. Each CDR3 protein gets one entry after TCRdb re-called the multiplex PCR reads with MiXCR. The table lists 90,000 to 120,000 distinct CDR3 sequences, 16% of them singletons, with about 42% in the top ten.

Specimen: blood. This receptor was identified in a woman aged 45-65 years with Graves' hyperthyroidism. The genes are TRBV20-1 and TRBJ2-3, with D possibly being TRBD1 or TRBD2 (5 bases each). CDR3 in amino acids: CSAGQGLTDTQYF. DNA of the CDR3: TGCAGTGCGGGGCAAGGACTCACAGATACGCAGTATTTT.